A selection of T cell receptor beta chains follows, all from one sample in a study of blood T cell repertoires in COVID-19. Sequenced by immunoSEQ multiplex PCR; TCRdb stores in-frame clones only, minus some. The repertoire holds 150,000 or so clones, with 85% to 95% as singletons. The sample consisted of peripheral blood. The source is a man aged 50 or older with acute or convalescent COVID-19. CDR3s include the opening cysteine and the closing phenylalanine or tryptophan. Each record gives: CDR3 protein, CDR3 DNA, D gene, V gene, clone size, J gene. The D gene is left open where the match is weak. Rows may omit the clone size; those that give it use once, few, many or a size class.

CSVEVGDRGPYSTTDTQYF | TGCAGCGTTGAAGTAGGGGACAGGGGCCCTTATTCAACCACAGATACGCAGTATTTT | TRBD1 | TRBV29-1 | . | TRBJ2-3
CASSIASTSSYEQYF | TGTGCCAGTAGTATAGCTAGCACGAGCTCCTACGAGCAGTACTTC | . | TRBV19 | . | TRBJ2-7
CASSFIAGGPSDTQYF | TGTGCCAGCAGCTTTATAGCGGGAGGGCCGTCGGATACGCAGTATTTT | TRBD2 | TRBV7-9 | . | TRBJ2-3
CASRLQGSGELFF | TGTGCCAGCAGGCTTCAAGGGAGCGGGGAGCTGTTTTTT | . | TRBV28 | . | TRBJ2-2
CASSPPTGENYGYTF | TGTGCCAGCTCACCACCGACAGGGGAGAACTATGGCTACACCTTC | TRBD1 | TRBV18 | . | TRBJ1-2
CASSLRLSYNEQFF | TGTGCCAGCAGCCTCCGACTCTCTTACAATGAGCAGTTCTTC | . | TRBV7-9 | once | TRBJ2-1
CSVEGTGGNYGYTF | TGCAGCGTTGAAGGGACAGGGGGCAACTATGGCTACACCTTC | TRBD1 | TRBV29-1 | . | TRBJ1-2
CASSTSGGTWSYNEQFF | TGCGCCAGCAGTACTAGCGGGGGTACCTGGTCCTACAATGAGCAGTTCTTC | TRBD2 | TRBV5-1 | . | TRBJ2-1
CASSPPRTSGGGELFF | TGTGCCAGCAGCCCCCCCCGGACTAGCGGGGGCGGGGAGCTGTTTTTT | TRBD2 | TRBV7-9 | . | TRBJ2-2
CASSSPGLAGRTGELFF | TGTGCCAGCAGCTCTCCGGGACTAGCGGGAAGGACCGGGGAGCTGTTTTTT | TRBD2 | TRBV7-9 | . | TRBJ2-2
CASSQEDRGLQPQHF | TGCGCCAGCAGCCAAGAGGACAGGGGGCTTCAGCCCCAGCATTTT | TRBD1 | TRBV4-1 | once | TRBJ1-5
CASGMGLAGPSPRYQETQYF | TGCGCCAGCGGAATGGGACTAGCGGGACCATCGCCCAGGTACCAAGAGACCCAGTACTTC | TRBD2 | TRBV23-1 | . | TRBJ2-5
CASSDTGVQPQHF | TGTGCCAGCAGTGATACAGGGGTCCAGCCCCAGCATTTT | TRBD1 | TRBV2 | once | TRBJ1-5
CASSQGGTNQPQHF | TGTGCCAGCAGCCAAGGGGGGACTAATCAGCCCCAGCATTTT | . | TRBV4-2 | few | TRBJ1-5
CASRLSTGGGSPLHF | TGTGCCAGCAGACTATCTACAGGGGGCGGTTCACCCCTCCACTTT | TRBD1 | TRBV6-4 | . | TRBJ1-6
CASSIDRPGFYGYTF | TGTGCCAGCAGCATAGACAGGCCAGGGTTCTATGGCTACACCTTC | . | TRBV7-3 | . | TRBJ1-2
CASSLSGGQPQHF | TGTGCCAGCAGTTTATCAGGGGGCCAGCCCCAGCATTTT | TRBD1 | TRBV12-3/TRBV12-4 | . | TRBJ1-5
CASGIRTTLSNEQFF | TGTGCCAGCGGAATAAGGACAACATTGTCCAACGAGCAGTTCTTC | . | TRBV7-2 | . | TRBJ2-1
CASSLAGTGGEKLFF | TGTGCCAGCAGCTTAGCCGGGACAGGGGGAGAAAAACTGTTTTTT | TRBD1 | TRBV7-2 | . | TRBJ1-4
CASSPGGSESGYEQYF | TGTGCCAGCAGCCCCGGGGGGTCAGAAAGCGGGTACGAGCAGTACTTC | TRBD2 | TRBV4-2 | . | TRBJ2-7
CASSIDFGGGSYNEQFF | TGTGCCAGTAGTATAGATTTCGGCGGGGGCTCCTACAATGAGCAGTTCTTC | TRBD2 | TRBV19 | . | TRBJ2-1
CASSSSSQGRETQYF | TGTGCCAGCAGTTCATCCTCGCAGGGTCGAGAGACCCAGTACTTC | . | TRBV28 | . | TRBJ2-5
CASSPALAGGNTGELFF | TGCGCCAGCAGCCCTGCACTAGCGGGAGGGAACACCGGGGAGCTGTTTTTT | TRBD2 | TRBV4-1 | . | TRBJ2-2
CASRRDRGFRTEAFF | TGTGCCAGCCGCCGGGACAGGGGTTTCCGGACTGAAGCTTTCTTT | TRBD1 | TRBV6-2/TRBV6-3 | . | TRBJ1-1
CASSSGQSHEAFF | TGCGCCAGCAGCTCGGGACAGAGCCATGAAGCTTTCTTT | TRBD1 | TRBV5-1 | . | TRBJ1-1
CASISLGTDTQYF | TGTGCCAGCATCTCACTCGGCACAGATACGCAGTATTTT | . | TRBV27 | . | TRBJ2-3
CASSLNRGGYNEQFF | TGTGCCAGCAGTCTAAACAGGGGAGGATACAATGAGCAGTTCTTC | . | TRBV27 | . | TRBJ2-1
CASSTQGAGYTF | TGTGCCAGCAGCACCCAAGGGGCCGGCTACACCTTC | . | TRBV7-2 | . | TRBJ1-2
CASSYSGSPTDTQYF | TGTGCCAGCAGTTACTCCGGGAGCCCCACAGATACGCAGTATTTT | . | TRBV6-5 | . | TRBJ2-3
CASSLGRGRNNEQFF | TGTGCCAGCAGCTTAGGGCGCGGGAGGAACAATGAGCAGTTCTTC | TRBD2 | TRBV11-3 | . | TRBJ2-1
CASSRRETGGSNTGELFF | TGTGCCAGCAGCCGCCGAGAGACAGGGGGTTCGAACACCGGGGAGCTGTTTTTT | TRBD1 | TRBV7-8 | . | TRBJ2-2
CASSDPGHQYNEQFF | TGTGCCAGCTCCGACCCGGGACACCAATACAATGAGCAGTTCTTC | . | TRBV18 | once | TRBJ2-1
CASSPFYSGPVEAFF | TGTGCCAGCTCACCATTTTATTCAGGGCCAGTGGAAGCTTTCTTT | . | TRBV18 | . | TRBJ1-1
CASSPGTSGRTTDTQYF | TGTGCCAGCAGTCCCGGGACTAGCGGGAGGACCACGGATACGCAGTATTTT | TRBD2 | TRBV6-6 | . | TRBJ2-3
CASSQDVGLFF | TGTGCCAGCAGCCAAGATGTCGGGCTGTTTTTT | . | TRBV4-2 | . | TRBJ1-4
CASSPGSETDTQYF | TGCGCCAGCAGCCCGGGATCTGAGACAGATACGCAGTATTTT | . | TRBV5-1 | . | TRBJ2-3
CASSRWTGGVEDTEAFF | TGTGCCAGCTCCCGTTGGACAGGGGGCGTTGAGGACACTGAAGCTTTCTTT | TRBD1 | TRBV18 | . | TRBJ1-1
CASSPGLAGGPGPYNEQFF | TGCGCCAGCAGCCCGGGACTAGCGGGAGGGCCCGGGCCCTACAATGAGCAGTTCTTC | TRBD2 | TRBV5-1 | . | TRBJ2-1
CASSDPGTSGQKTQYF | TGCGCCAGCAGTGACCCCGGGACTAGCGGTCAAAAGACCCAGTACTTC | TRBD2 | TRBV10-2 | . | TRBJ2-5
CASSHIGGLSNEKLFF | TGTGCCAGCAGCCATATTGGGGGGTTATCTAATGAAAAACTGTTTTTT | . | TRBV27 | . | TRBJ1-4
CSVEEAGAGETQYF | TGCAGCGTTGAAGAAGCGGGGGCCGGGGAGACCCAGTACTTC | TRBD2 | TRBV29-1 | . | TRBJ2-5
CAWITGNYGYTF | TGTGCCTGGATCACAGGGAACTATGGCTACACCTTC | . | TRBV30 | once | TRBJ1-2
CASSNLDSGGQYGYTF | TGTGCCAGTAGCAACTTAGACAGCGGGGGCCAGTATGGCTACACCTTC | . | TRBV19 | . | TRBJ1-2
CASSWEFGSGTETQYF | TGTGCCAGCAGCTGGGAGTTTGGTAGCGGGACGGAGACCCAGTACTTC | TRBD2 | TRBV5-4 | . | TRBJ2-5
CASRFTGSSEQYF | TGTGCCAGCAGGTTCACAGGGTCGAGCGAGCAGTACTTC | . | TRBV28 | . | TRBJ2-7
CASSSRDRVYNEQFF | TGTGCCAGCAGCTCCCGGGACAGGGTTTACAATGAGCAGTTCTTC | TRBD1 | TRBV7-2 | . | TRBJ2-1
CASSDPGEPHSYNEQFF | TGCGCCAGCAGTGACCCGGGGGAGCCCCACTCCTACAATGAGCAGTTCTTC | . | TRBV10-2 | . | TRBJ2-1
CASSLTGVTEAFF | TGTGCCAGCAGCTTGACAGGGGTCACTGAAGCTTTCTTT | TRBD1 | TRBV7-6 | once | TRBJ1-1
CAIHGQGNYGYTF | TGTGCCATCCACGGACAGGGTAACTATGGCTACACCTTC | TRBD1 | TRBV10-3 | few | TRBJ1-2
CAIRRQGSIGEAFF | TGTGCCATCAGGAGACAGGGTAGTATTGGTGAAGCTTTCTTT | TRBD1 | TRBV10-3 | few | TRBJ1-1
CASSQADKRVGQFF | TGCGCCAGCAGTCAAGCAGACAAGAGGGTGGGGCAGTTCTTC | . | TRBV23-1 | . | TRBJ2-1
CASSPGSTEAFF | TGTGCCAGCAGTCCCGGGAGCACTGAAGCTTTCTTT | . | TRBV6-5 | . | TRBJ1-1
CASSGTGFPNEKLFF | TGTGCCAGCAGCGGGACAGGGTTTCCTAATGAAAAACTGTTTTTT | TRBD1 | TRBV9 | few | TRBJ1-4
CASKQGSYGYTF | TGTGCCAGCAAGCAGGGTAGCTATGGCTACACCTTC | . | TRBV28 | . | TRBJ1-2
CASSNPYPRGGASYNEQFF | TGTGCCAGCAGCAACCCCTACCCGCGCGGGGGGGCCTCCTACAATGAGCAGTTCTTC | . | TRBV21-1 | . | TRBJ2-1
CASSRDGLAYEQYF | TGTGCCAGCAGCAGAGACGGACTAGCCTACGAGCAGTACTTC | TRBD2 | TRBV5-4 | . | TRBJ2-7